The entry below describes one TCR beta chain. Its target is unknown. V was trimmed by 0 bases and J by 6 bases, leaving 17 bases between them. Germline V gene data show CDR1 as GTSNPN and CDR2 as SVGIG (reference sequence). This CDR3 has 15 residues. The sample comes from a study of cytomegalovirus exposure and HLA in healthy donors. Overall study: The 120 validation repertoires, a later analysis reported, used the same platform as the approximately 670 repertoires from the first cohort.

Notes on the study in general: Among TCR beta chains, those listed as cytomegalovirus-associated numbered over 150.

Assay: immunoSEQ multiplex PCR; the TCRdb copy retains only in-frame clones and omits some. The sample shows around 160,000 clones, approximately 84% of them seen only once. Sample: PBMCs. This rearrangement joins TRBV30 to TRBJ1-1; D is unresolved. The clonotype originates from a man aged 30-40 years in good health and CMV-seropositive. This CDR3 reads CAWSVSTLARAEAFF. The CDR3 DNA reads TGTGCCTGGAGTGTCAGCACGCTAGCTAGAGCTGAAGCTTTCTTT.